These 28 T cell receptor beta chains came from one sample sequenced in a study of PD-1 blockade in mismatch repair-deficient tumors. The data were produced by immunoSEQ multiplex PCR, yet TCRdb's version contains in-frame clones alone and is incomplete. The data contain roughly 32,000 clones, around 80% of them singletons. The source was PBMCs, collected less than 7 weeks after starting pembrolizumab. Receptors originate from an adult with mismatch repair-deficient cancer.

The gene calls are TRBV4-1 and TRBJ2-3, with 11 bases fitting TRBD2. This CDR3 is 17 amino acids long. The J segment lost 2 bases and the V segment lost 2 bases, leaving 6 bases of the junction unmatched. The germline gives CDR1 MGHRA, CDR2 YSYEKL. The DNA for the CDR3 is TGCGCCAGCAGCCAATGGGGGACTAGCGGCTCCACAGATACGCAGTATTTT. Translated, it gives CASSQWGTSGSTDTQYF.

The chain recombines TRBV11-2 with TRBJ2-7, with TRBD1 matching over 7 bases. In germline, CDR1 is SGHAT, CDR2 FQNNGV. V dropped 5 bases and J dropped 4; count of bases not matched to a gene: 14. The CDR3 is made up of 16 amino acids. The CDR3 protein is CASSLRQGVASYEQYF. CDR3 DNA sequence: TGTGCCAGCAGCCTCCGACAGGGTGTAGCGAGTTACGAGCAGTACTTC.

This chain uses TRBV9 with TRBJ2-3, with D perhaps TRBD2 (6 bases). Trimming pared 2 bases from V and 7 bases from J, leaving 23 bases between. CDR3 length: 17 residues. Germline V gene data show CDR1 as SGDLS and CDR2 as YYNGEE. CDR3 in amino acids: CASSVALLGEALNTQYF. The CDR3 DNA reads TGTGCCAGCAGCGTGGCCCTATTAGGGGAGGCTCTTAATACGCAGTATTTT.

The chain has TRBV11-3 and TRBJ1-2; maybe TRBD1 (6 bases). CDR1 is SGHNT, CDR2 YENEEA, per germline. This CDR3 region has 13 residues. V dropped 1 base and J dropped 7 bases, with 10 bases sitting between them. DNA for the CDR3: TGTGCCAGCAGCTTAGTGGGACACTCTGGCTACACCTTC. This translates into CASSLVGHSGYTF. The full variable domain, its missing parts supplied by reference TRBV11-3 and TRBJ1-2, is EAGVVQSPRYKIIEKKQPVAFWCNPISGHNTLYWYLQNLGQGPELLIRYENEEAVDDSQLPKDRFSAERLKGVDSTLKIQPAELGDSAVYLCASSLVGHSGYTFGSGTRLTVV.

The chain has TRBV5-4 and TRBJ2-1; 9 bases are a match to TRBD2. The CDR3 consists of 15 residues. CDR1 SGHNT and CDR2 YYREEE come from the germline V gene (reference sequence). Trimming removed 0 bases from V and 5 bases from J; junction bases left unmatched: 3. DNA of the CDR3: TGTGCCAGCAGCTTGGTAGCGGGGGAACACAATGAGCAGTTCTTC. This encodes CASSLVAGEHNEQFF. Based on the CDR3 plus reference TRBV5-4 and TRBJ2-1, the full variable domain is ETGVTQSPTHLIKTRGQQVTLRCSSQSGHNTVSWYQQALGQGPQFIFQYYREEENGRGNFPPRFSGLQFPNYSSELNVNALELDDSALYLCASSLVAGEHNEQFFGPGTRLTVL.

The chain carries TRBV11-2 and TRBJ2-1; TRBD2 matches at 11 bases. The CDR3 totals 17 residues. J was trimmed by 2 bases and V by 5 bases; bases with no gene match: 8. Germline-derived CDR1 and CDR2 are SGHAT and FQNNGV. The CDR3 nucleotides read TGTGCCAGCAGCACCATTAGCGGGAGGGCGGCCTACAATGAGCAGTTCTTC. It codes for CASSTISGRAAYNEQFF.

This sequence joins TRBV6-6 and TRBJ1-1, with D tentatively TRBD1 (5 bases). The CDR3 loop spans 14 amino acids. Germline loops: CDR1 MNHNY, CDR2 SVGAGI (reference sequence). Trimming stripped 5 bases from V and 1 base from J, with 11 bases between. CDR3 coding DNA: TGTGCCAGCAGTACACAGGTCCAGAACACTGAAGCTTTCTTT. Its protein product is CASSTQVQNTEAFF.

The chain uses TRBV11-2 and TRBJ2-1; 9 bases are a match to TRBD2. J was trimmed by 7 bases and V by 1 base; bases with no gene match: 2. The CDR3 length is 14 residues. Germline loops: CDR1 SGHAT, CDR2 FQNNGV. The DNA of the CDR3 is TGTGCCAGCAGCTTAGCTAGCGGGATGAATGAGCAGTTCTTC. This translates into CASSLASGMNEQFF.

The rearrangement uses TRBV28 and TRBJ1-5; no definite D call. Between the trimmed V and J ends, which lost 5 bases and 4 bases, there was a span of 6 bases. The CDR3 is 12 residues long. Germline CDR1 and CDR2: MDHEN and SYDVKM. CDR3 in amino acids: CASSLLNQPQHF. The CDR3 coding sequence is TGTGCCAGCAGTCTTTTAAATCAGCCCCAGCATTTT.

DNA of the CDR3: TGTGCCAGCTCACCCATGGGACAGGGGAACACTGAAGCTTTCTTT. Protein: CASSPMGQGNTEAFF. The V gene is TRBV18, the J gene TRBJ1-1; 9 nucleotides agree with TRBD1. V dropped 3 bases and J dropped 1; count of bases not matched to a gene: 3. CDR3 length: 15 amino acids. In germline, CDR1 is KGHSH, CDR2 LQKENI.

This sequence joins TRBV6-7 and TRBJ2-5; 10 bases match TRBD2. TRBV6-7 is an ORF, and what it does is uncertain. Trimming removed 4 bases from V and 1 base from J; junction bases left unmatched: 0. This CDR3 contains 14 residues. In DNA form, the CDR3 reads TGTGCCAGCAGTTGGACTAGCGGCCAAGAGACCCAGTACTTC. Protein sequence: CASSWTSGQETQYF.

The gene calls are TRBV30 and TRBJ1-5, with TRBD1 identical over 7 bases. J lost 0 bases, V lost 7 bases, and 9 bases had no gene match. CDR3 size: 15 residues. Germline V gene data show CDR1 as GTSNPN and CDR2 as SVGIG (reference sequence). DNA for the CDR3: TGTGCCTTACGTGAACAGGGGTATAGCAATCAGCCCCAGCATTTT. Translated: CALREQGYSNQPQHF.

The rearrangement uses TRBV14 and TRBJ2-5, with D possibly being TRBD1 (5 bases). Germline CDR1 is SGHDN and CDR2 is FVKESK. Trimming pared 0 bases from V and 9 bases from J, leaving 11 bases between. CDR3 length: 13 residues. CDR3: CASSQEQEGAQYF. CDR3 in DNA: TGTGCCAGCAGCCAAGAGCAAGAAGGGGCCCAGTACTTC.

The CDR3 bases are TGTGCCAGCAGAGGGACAGGGGACACTGAAGCTTTCTTT. Translated, it gives CASRGTGDTEAFF. J is TRBJ1-1 and V is TRBV28; the match to TRBD1 covers 10 bases. Germline-derived CDR1 and CDR2 are MDHEN and SYDVKM. Germline trimming cut 6 bases from V and 3 bases from J; bases unmatched to any gene: 1. CDR3 size: 13 residues.

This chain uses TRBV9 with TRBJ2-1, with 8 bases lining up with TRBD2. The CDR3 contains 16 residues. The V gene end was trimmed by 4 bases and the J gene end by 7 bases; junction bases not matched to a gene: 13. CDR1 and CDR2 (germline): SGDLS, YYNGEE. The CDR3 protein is CASSPSGREAGNEQFF. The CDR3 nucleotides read TGTGCCAGCAGCCCGTCCGGGCGGGAGGCCGGGAATGAGCAGTTCTTC.

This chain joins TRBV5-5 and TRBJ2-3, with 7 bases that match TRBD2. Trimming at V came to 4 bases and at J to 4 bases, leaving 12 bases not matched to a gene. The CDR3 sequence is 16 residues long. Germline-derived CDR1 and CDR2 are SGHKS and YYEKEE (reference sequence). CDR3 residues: CASSLQGGRGSDTQYF. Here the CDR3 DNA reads TGTGCCAGCAGCCTCCAGGGCGGGAGAGGGTCAGATACGCAGTATTTT.

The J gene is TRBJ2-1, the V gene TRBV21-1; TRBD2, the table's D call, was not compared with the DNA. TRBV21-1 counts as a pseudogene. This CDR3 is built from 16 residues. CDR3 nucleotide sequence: TGTGCCAGCAGCCCCGATCCGGGACTAGCGTACAATGAGCAGTTCTTC. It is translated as CASSPDPGLAYNEQFF.

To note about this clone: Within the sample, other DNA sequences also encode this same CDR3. The CDR3 region has the DNA TGTGCCAGCAGCGGCTCCGGGACAGAAGCTTTCTTT. Amino acid sequence: CASSGSGTEAFF. The V call is TRBV9, the J call TRBJ1-1, with a possible D match to TRBD1 (6 bases). Deletions cut 3 bases from V and 8 bases from J, with 11 bases between. CDR3 length: 12 residues. The V gene's germline CDR1 is SGDLS and CDR2 YYNGEE.

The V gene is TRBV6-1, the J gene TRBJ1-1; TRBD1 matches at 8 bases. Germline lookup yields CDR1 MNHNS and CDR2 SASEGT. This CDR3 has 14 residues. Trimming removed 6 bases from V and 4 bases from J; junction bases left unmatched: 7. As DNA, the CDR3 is TGTGCCAGCAGGTCGACAGGGGTGTCCACTGAAGCTTTCTTT. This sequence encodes CASRSTGVSTEAFF.

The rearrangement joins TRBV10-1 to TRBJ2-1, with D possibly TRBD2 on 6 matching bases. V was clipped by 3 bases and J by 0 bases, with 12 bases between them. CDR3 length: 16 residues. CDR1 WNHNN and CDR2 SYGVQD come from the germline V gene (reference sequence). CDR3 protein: CASSETGSHSYNEQFF. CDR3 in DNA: TGCGCCAGCAGTGAAACCGGGAGTCACTCCTACAATGAGCAGTTCTTC.

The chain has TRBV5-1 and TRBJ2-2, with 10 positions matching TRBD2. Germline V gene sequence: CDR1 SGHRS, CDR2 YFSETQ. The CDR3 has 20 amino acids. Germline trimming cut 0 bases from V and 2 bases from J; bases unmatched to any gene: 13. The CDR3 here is CASSLARAGGPVHNTGELFF. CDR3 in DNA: TGCGCCAGCAGCTTGGCCCGAGCGGGAGGGCCTGTTCATAACACCGGGGAGCTGTTTTTT.

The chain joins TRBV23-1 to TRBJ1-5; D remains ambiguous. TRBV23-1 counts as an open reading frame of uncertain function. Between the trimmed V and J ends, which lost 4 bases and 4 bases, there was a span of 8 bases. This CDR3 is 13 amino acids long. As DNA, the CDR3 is TGCGCCAGCAGTCCCGATCGGAATCAGCCCCAGCATTTT. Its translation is CASSPDRNQPQHF.

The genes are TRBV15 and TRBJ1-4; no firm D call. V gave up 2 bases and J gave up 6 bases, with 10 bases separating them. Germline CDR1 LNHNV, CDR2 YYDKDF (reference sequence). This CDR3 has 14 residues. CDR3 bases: TGTGCCACCAGCAGACCTACCTCGCATGAAAAACTGTTTTTT. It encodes CATSRPTSHEKLFF.

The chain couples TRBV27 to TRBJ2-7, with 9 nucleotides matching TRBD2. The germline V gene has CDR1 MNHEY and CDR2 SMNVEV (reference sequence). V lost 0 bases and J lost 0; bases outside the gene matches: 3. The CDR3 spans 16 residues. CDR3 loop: CASSLSPAGGSYEQYF. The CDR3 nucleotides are TGTGCCAGCAGTTTATCCCCAGCGGGAGGCTCCTACGAGCAGTACTTC.

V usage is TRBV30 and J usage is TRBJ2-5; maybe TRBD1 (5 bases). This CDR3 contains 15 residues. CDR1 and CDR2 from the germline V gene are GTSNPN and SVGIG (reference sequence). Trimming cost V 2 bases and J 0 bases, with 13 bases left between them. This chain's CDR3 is CAWSKRGRNQETQYF. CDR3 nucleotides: TGTGCCTGGAGTAAAAGGGGCCGAAACCAAGAGACCCAGTACTTC.

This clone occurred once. CDR3 sequence reads: CAWSALTNEQFF. In DNA, the CDR3 is TGTGCCTGGAGTGCCCTAACCAATGAGCAGTTCTTC. This sequence joins TRBV30 and TRBJ2-1; D not resolved. Per the germline V gene, CDR1 is GTSNPN and CDR2 is SVGIG (reference sequence). The length of the CDR3 is 12 residues. V was pared by 1 base and J by 6 bases, with 7 bases between.

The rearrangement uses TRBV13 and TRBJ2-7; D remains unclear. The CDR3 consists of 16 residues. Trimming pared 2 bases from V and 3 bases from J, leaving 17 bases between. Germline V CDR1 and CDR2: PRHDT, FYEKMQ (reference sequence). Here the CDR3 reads CASSLMHQAEIYEQYF. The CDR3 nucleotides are TGTGCCAGCAGCTTAATGCATCAGGCAGAGATCTACGAGCAGTACTTC.

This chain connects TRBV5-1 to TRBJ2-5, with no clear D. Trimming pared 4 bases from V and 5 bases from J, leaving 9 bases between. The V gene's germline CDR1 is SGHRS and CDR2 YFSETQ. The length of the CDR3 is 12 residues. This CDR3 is CASSGQMETQYF. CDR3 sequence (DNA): TGCGCCAGCAGCGGGCAGATGGAGACCCAGTACTTC.